This T cell receptor beta chain was observed in a study of tumor-infiltrating lymphocytes in primary liver carcinoma. Study results and caveats: Among top clones, only about 8-25% appeared in all five tumor regions.

With regard to this clonotype: Its antigen is not identified.

Co-extracted RNA and DNA came from about 19-30 mg of unsorted bulk tissue. Trimming took off 7 bases at V and 3 bases at J, with 20 bases between the two ends. The germline V gene has CDR1 SGHRS and CDR2 YFSETQ. The CDR3 length is 16 residues. Constant-region priming of about 0.5 ug total RNA yielded TCR beta cDNA. Three nested multiplex PCR rounds, a slightly modified ARM-PCR method, built the TCR beta libraries. The first two PCR rounds used TRBV1-TRBV30 primers with a Cbeta primer, roughly 10 cycles each. TCRdb redid the calling of the multiplex PCR reads with MiXCR, one entry per CDR3 protein. This sample yields more than 50,000 distinct CDR3 sequences, of which 70% to 85% are seen a single time; about a quarter belongs to the top ten.

The clonotype comes from a man aged 40-50 years with primary liver carcinoma and hepatitis B virus infection. Sequenced input: liver tumor tissue from sampling region 2. Subset meaning: tumor region T2, inferior pole. The rearrangement uses TRBV5-1 and TRBJ2-1, with a possible D match to TRBD2 (5 bases). CDR3 loop: CASGSTGSGVYNEQFF. The CDR3 nucleotides read TGCGCCAGCGGATCTACGGGGTCAGGAGTCTACAATGAGCAGTTCTTC.